This TCR beta chain was recovered during a study of CD8 T cells in Susac syndrome. Sequencing targeted TCR beta in T cells from blood (CD8+ and CD4+). With random hexamers, reverse transcription was performed on about 0.45 to 1 ug of RNA. Coverage of TCR beta CDR3 amplification by immunoSEQ multiplex PCR extended to 54 Vbeta and 13 Jbeta. TCRdb re-called the immunoSEQ multiplex PCR reads through MiXCR, storing one row per CDR3 protein. The sample records some 260,000 distinct CDR3 sequences, 93% being singletons. The receptor was isolated from a human donor with multiple sclerosis. Input material: CD4+ T cells from PBMCs.

CDR3 loop: CASSYDRVTEAFF. CDR3 coding DNA: TGTGCCAGCAGCTACGACAGGGTCACTGAAGCTTTCTTT. This chain links TRBV11-3 with TRBJ1-1; 7 bases are shared with TRBD1. Looked up from germline, CDR1 is SGHNT and CDR2 is YENEEA. The CDR3 covers 13 residues. Trimming at V came to 4 bases and at J to 4 bases, leaving 3 bases not matched to a gene.